What follows describes a single T cell receptor beta chain. Its specificity is unknown. The data belong to a study of T cell responses to AZD1222 COVID-19 vaccine. Points from the study as a whole: Within unmutated variant regions lay the reported targets of nearly half of spike-specific TCRs. Seropositive at baseline were only a handful of AZD1222 recipients. With two AZD1222 doses given, Spike-specific TCR breadth and depth both rose. There were mostly white British donors and more females than males, and clonal diversity was possibly underestimated.

Clones were read by immunoSEQ multiplex PCR, and TCRdb kept only the in-frame ones, dropping some. The data hold about 120,000 clones, with around 92% observed a single time. Trimming stripped 3 bases from V and 3 bases from J, with 15 bases between. This CDR3 contains 15 residues. Germline V gene sequence: CDR1 SGHAT, CDR2 FQNNGV. This TCR came from an adult in good health. The chain combines TRBV11-2 with TRBJ2-7; no clear D gene. The sample in question was peripheral blood, obtained on day 0 of AZD1222 vaccination. CDR3 residues: CASSFIAARIYEQYF. The CDR3 bases are TGTGCCAGCAGCTTTATCGCCGCCAGAATCTACGAGCAGTACTTC. The complete variable domain, with remaining parts taken from reference TRBV11-2 and TRBJ2-7, reads EAGVAQSPRYKIIEKRQSVAFWCNPISGHATLYWYQQILGQGPKLLIQFQNNGVVDDSQLPKDRFSAERLKGVDSTLKIQPAKLEDSAVYLCASSFIAARIYEQYFGPGTRLTVT.